This passage covers 2 T cell receptor beta chains from one sample sequenced in a study of cytomegalovirus exposure and HLA in healthy donors. PCR employed 60 Vbeta and 13 Jbeta primers. Clones were sequenced by immunoSEQ multiplex PCR, and TCRdb holds only the in-frame ones, with some missing. The data contain around 140,000 clones, around 73% of them singletons. The sample comprised PBMCs. Receptors were obtained from a female donor in good health and CMV-seronegative.

J is TRBJ2-6 and V is TRBV5-1; 7 positions match TRBD1. Germline V CDR1 and CDR2: SGHRS, YFSETQ. Unmatched junction bases numbered 6, after V lost 2 bases and J lost 4 bases. CDR3 length equals 16 residues. The CDR3 region has the DNA TGCGCCAGCAGCTTACTAGGGGGCGCAGGGGCCAACGTCCTGACTTTC. Translating it yields CASSLLGGAGANVLTF.

This chain joins TRBV6-5 and TRBJ1-1; D gene unclear. The CDR3 runs 13 residues. Trimming took 10 bases from V and 4 from J, leaving 16 bases between them. CDR1 is MNHEY and CDR2 is SVGAGI in the germline V gene. CDR3 protein: CATLIWARTEAFF. The CDR3 DNA reads as TGTGCCACCTTGATTTGGGCACGCACTGAAGCTTTCTTT.